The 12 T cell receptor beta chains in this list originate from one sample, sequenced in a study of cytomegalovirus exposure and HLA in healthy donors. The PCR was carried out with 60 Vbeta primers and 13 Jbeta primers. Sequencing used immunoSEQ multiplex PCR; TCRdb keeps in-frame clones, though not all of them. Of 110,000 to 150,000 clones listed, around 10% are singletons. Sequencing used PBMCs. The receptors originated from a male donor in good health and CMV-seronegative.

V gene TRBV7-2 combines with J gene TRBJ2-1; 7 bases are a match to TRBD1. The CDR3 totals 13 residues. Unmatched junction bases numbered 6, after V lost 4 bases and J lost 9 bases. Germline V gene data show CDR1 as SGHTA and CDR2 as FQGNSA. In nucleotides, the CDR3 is TGTGCCAGCAGCTCAGGGGGTAGCAGTGAGCAGTTCTTC. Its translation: CASSSGGSSEQFF. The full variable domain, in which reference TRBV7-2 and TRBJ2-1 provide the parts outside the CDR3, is GAGVSQSPSNKVTEKGKDVELRCDPISGHTALYWYRQSLGQGLEFLIYFQGNSAPDKSGLPSDRFSAERTGGSVSTLTIQRTQQEDSAVYLCASSSGGSSEQFFGPGTRLTVL.

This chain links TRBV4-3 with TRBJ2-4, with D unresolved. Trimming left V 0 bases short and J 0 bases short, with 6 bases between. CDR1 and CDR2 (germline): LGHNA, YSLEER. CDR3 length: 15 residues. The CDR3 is CASSQDLLAKNIQYF. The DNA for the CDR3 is TGCGCCAGCAGCCAAGATCTTCTAGCCAAAAACATTCAGTACTTC.

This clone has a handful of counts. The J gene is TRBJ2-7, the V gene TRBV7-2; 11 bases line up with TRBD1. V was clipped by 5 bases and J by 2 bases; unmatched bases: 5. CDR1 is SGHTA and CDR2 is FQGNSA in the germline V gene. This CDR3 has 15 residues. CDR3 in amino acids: CASSRDRGAPYEQYF. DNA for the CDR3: TGTGCCAGCAGCCGGGACAGGGGGGCCCCCTACGAGCAGTACTTC.

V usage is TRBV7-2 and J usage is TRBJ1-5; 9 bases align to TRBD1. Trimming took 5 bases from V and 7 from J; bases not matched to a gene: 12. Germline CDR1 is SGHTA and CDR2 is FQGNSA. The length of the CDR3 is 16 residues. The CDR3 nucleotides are TGTGCCAGCAGCCAAAGAACAGGGGGCGCAAAGCAGCCCCAGCATTTT. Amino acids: CASSQRTGGAKQPQHF.

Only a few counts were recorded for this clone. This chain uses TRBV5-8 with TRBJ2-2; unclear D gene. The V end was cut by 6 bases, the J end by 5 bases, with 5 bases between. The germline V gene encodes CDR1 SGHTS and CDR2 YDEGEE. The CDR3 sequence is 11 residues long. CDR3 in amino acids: CASTRTGELFF. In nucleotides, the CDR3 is TGTGCCAGCACCCGGACCGGGGAGCTGTTTTTT.

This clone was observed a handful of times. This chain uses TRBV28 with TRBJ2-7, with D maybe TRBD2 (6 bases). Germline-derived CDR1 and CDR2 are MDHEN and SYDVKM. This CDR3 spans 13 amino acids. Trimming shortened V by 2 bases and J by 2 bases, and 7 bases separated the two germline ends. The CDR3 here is CASSLASAYEQYF. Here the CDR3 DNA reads TGTGCCAGCAGTTTAGCTAGCGCCTACGAGCAGTACTTC.

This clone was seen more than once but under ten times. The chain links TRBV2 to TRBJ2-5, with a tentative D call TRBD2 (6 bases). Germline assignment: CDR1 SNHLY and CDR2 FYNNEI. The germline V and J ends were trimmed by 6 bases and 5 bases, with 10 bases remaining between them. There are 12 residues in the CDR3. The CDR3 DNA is TGTGCCAGCAGGTCAGCGGGCGAGACCCAGTACTTC. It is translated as CASRSAGETQYF. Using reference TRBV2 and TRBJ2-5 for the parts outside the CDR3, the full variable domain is EPEVTQTPSHQVTQMGQEVILRCVPISNHLYFYWYRQILGQKVEFLVSFYNNEISEKSEIFDDQFSVERPDGSNFTLKIRSTKLEDSAMYFCASRSAGETQYFGPGTRLLVL.

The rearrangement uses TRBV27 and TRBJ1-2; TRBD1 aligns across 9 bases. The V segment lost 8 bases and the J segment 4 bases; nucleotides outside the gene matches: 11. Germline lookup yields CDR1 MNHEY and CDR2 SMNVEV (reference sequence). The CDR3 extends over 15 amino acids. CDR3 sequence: CASGPRGDRVYGYTF. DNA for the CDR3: TGTGCCAGCGGGCCCAGAGGGGACAGGGTCTATGGCTACACCTTC.

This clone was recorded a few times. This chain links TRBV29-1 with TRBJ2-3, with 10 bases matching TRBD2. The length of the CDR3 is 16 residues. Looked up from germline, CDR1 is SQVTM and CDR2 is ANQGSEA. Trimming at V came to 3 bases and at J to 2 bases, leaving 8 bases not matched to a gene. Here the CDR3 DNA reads TGCAGCGTTGATGGGAGCGGGAGGGTTAACACAGATACGCAGTATTTT. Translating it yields CSVDGSGRVNTDTQYF.

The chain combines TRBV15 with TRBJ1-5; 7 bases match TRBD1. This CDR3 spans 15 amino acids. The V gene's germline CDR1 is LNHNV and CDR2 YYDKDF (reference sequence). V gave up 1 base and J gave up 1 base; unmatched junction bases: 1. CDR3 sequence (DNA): TGTGCCACCAGCAGAGCACAGGGGAGCAATCAGCCCCAGCATTTT. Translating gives CATSRAQGSNQPQHF. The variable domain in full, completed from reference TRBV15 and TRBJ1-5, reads DAMVIQNPRYQVTQFGKPVTLSCSQTLNHNVMYWYQQKSSQAPKLLFHYYDKDFNNEADTPDNFQSRRPNTSFCFLDIRSPGLGDTAMYLCATSRAQGSNQPQHFGDGTRLSIL.

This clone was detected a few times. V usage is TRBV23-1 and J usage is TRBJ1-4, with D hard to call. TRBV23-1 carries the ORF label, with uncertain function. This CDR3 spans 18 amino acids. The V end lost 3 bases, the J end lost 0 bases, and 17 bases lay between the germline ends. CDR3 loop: CASSHPYGSGATNEKLFF. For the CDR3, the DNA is TGCGCCAGCAGTCACCCTTACGGATCGGGTGCAACTAATGAAAAACTGTTTTTT.

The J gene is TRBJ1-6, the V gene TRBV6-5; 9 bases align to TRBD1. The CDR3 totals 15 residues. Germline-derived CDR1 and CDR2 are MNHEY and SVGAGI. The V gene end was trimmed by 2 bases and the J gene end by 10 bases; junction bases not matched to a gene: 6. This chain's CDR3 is CASSYRDRGDSPLHF. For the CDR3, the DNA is TGTGCCAGCAGTTACCGAGACAGGGGGGACTCACCCCTCCACTTT.